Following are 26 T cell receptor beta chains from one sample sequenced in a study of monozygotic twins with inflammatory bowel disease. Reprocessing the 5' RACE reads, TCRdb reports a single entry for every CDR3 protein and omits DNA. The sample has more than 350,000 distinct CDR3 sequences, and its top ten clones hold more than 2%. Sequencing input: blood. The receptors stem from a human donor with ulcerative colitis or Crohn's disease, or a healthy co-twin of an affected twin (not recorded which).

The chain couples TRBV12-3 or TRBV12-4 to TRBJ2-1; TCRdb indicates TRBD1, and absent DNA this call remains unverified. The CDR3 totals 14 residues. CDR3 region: CASKAGQGTDEQFF.

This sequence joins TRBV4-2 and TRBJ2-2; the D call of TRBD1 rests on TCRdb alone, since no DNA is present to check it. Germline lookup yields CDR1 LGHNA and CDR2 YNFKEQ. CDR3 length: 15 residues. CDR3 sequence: CASSQEGTDTGELFF.

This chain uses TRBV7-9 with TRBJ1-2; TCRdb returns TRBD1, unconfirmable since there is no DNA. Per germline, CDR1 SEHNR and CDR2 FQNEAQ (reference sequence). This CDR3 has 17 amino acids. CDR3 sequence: CASSLDPGEGGNYGYTF.

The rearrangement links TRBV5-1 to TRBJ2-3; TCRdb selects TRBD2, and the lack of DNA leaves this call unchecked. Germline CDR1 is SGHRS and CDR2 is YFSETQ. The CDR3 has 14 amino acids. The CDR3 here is CASSLLAGSDTQYF.

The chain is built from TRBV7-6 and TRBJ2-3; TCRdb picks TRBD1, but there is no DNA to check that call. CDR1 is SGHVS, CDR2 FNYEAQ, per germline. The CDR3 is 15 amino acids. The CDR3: CASSIGGQPTDTQYF. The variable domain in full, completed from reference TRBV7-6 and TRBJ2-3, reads GAGVSQSPRYKVTKRGQDVALRCDPISGHVSLYWYRQALGQGPEFLTYFNYEAQQDKSGLPNDRFSAERPEGSISTLTIQRTEQRDSAMYRCASSIGGQPTDTQYFGPGTRLTVL.

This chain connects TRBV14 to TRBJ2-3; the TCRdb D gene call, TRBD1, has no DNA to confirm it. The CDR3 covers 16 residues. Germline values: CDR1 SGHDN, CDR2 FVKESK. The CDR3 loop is CASSQAGHPPTDTQYF.

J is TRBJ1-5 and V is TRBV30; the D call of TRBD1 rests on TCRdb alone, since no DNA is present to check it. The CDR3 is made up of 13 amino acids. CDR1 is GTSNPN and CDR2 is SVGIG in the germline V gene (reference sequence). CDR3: CAHGTGSEQPQHF.

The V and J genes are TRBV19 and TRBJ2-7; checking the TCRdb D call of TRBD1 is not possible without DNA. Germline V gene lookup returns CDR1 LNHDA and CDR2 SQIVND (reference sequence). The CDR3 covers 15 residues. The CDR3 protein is CASSIAGTGSYEQYF.

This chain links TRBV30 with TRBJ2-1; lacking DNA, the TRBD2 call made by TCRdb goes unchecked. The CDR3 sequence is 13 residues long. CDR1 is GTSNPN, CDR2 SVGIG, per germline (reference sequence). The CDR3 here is CAWSVALQNEQFF.

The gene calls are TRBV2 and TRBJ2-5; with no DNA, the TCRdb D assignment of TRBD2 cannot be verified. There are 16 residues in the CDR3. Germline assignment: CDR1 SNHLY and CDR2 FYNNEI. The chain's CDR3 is CASSVGASGNQETQYF.

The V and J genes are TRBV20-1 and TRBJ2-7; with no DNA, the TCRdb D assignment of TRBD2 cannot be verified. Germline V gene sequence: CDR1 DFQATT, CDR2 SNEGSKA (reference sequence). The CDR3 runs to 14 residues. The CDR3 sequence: CSAELGERGYEQYF.

The CDR3 is CSVRAANSPLHF. The chain joins TRBV20-1 to TRBJ1-6; TCRdb designates TRBD1, a call that cannot be tested without DNA. Germline CDR1 reads DFQATT; CDR2 reads SNEGSKA (reference sequence). The CDR3 is made up of 12 amino acids.

This CDR3 reads CASSSAPEDLNTEAFF. The chain employs TRBV5-1 and TRBJ1-1. CDR1 and CDR2 from the germline V gene are SGHRS and YFSETQ. This CDR3 region has 16 residues.

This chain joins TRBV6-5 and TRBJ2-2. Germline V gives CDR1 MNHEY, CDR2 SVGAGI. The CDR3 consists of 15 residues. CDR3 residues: CASSLSVWGTGELFF.

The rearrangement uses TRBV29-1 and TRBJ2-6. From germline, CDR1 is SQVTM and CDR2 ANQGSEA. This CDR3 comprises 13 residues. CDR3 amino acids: CSVVGTGANVLTF.

CDR3 amino acids: CASSGDFSLAKNIQYF. The chain couples TRBV7-3 to TRBJ2-4; TCRdb's assignment of TRBD2 cannot be checked, as there is no DNA. Looked up from germline, CDR1 is SGHTA and CDR2 is FQGTGA. The CDR3 length is 16 residues.

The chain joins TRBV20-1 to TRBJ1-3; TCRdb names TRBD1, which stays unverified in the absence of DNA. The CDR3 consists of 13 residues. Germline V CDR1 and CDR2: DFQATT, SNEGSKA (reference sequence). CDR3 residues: CSAYSGQRNTIYF.

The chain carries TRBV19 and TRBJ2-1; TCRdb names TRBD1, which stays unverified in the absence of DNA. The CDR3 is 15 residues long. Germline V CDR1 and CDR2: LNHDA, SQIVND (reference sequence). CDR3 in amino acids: CASSRPPTGYNEQFF.

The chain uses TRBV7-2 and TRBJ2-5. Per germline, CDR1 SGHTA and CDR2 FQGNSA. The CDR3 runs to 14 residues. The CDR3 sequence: CASSLAGNQETQYF.

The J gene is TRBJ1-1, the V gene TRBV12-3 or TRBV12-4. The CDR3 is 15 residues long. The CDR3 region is CTSSSGVLVRTEAFF.

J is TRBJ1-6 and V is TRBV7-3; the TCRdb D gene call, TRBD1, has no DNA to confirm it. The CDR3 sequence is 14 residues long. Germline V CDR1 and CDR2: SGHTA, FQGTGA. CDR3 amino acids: CASSRQANDSPLHF. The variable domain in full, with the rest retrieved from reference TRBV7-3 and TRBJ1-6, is GAGVSQTPSNKVTEKGKYVELRCDPISGHTALYWYRQSLGQGPEFLIYFQGTGAADDSGLPNDRFFAVRPEGSVSTLKIQRTERGDSAVYLCASSRQANDSPLHFGNGTRLTVT.

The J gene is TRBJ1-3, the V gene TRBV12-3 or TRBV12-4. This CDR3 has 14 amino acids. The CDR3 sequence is CASSLGVDGNTIYF.

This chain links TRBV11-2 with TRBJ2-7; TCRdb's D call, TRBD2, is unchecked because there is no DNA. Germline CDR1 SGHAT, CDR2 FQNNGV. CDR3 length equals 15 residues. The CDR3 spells CASSLLGLATHEQYF.

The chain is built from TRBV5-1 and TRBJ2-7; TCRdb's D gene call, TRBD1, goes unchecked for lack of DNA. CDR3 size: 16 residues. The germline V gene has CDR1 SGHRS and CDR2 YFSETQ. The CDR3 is CASSLPAGTGVDEQYF. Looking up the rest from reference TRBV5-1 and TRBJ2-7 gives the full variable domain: KAGVTQTPRYLIKTRGQQVTLSCSPISGHRSVSWYQQTPGQGLQFLFEYFSETQRNKGNFPGRFSGRQFSNSRSEMNVSTLELGDSALYLCASSLPAGTGVDEQYFGPGTRLTVT.

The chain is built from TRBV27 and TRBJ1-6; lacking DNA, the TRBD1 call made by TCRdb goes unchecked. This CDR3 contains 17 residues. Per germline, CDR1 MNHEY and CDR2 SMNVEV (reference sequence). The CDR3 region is CASRSLGGASYNSPLHF.

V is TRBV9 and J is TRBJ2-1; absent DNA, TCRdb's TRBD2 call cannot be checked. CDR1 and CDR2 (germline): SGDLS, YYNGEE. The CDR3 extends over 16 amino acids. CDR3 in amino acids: CASSPTSGGAFNEQFF.